A selection of T cell receptor beta chains follows, all from one sample in a study of T cell responses to AZD1222 COVID-19 vaccine. Repertoires were generated with immunoSEQ multiplex PCR, while TCRdb's copy carries only in-frame clones and drops some. There are tens of thousands of clones in the sample; around 84% occur only once, and 10% lies in the top ten. The material sequenced was peripheral blood, taken on day 0 of AZD1222 vaccination. These receptor sequences come from an adult in good health. Both conserved end residues are part of each CDR3.

v_call,cdr3_aa
TRBV19,CASSQGASGRGREQFF
TRBV3-1/TRBV3-2,CASSQAGQGGEKLFF
TRBV4-2,CASSQGQWGQPQHF
TRBV3-1/TRBV3-2,CASNNLTSGGAQETQYF
TRBV29-1,CSVEAPYRPYSNYGYTF
TRBV7-2,CASIRQLHLTNTEAFF
TRBV7-2,CASSLAGGFRGLAGYTF
TRBV6-6,CASSSSDRAGAHGYTF
TRBV29-1,CSGRGWTSRSLGNEQFF
TRBV9,CASSVVGNGDTEAFF
TRBV18,CASSPGVSSNQPQHF
TRBV28,CASSLPTGPGTEAFF
TRBV29-1,CSVDMGQRPYNEQFF
TRBV2,CASSDYGVTEAFF
TRBV7-2,CASSFGRSNEQFF
TRBV6-5,CASRVRWNMNTEAFF
TRBV9,CASSAQPGGGEKLFF
TRBV19,CASSPRTDSTEAFF
TRBV5-4,CASSVPGQGTSYGYTF
TRBV12-3/TRBV12-4,CASSAIQGEEAFF
TRBV6-5,CASAEGGARSYGYTF
TRBV5-5,CASSWGSGYNQPQHF
TRBV10-2,CASIGNSGNTIYF
TRBV5-1,CASSLAWRDTQYF
TRBV9,CASSEGLAGIGELFF
TRBV15,CATSSRSEGDQPQHF
TRBV5-1,CASRPGMMYNSPLHF
TRBV10-1,CASSESPGLGRSENTGELFF
TRBV7-8,CASSLTSGTTYNEQFF
TRBV19,CASSILGQRGTEAFF
TRBV6-1,CASSDHHGYTF
TRBV7-8,CASSLVQGNTGELFF
TRBV6-5,CASSPLAGGPYEQYF
TRBV15,CATSRDIGVVSEKLFF
TRBV5-1,CASSLAVGGEKLFF
TRBV9,CASSPTFWGAGLPGNTGELFF
TRBV11-2,CASSPQGVSNQPQHF
TRBV10-3,CAISEERTGVTGELFF
TRBV12-3/TRBV12-4,CASSWGTGTEAFF
TRBV6-5,CASIARVGPEAFF
TRBV7-8,CASSLALFAGGKETQYF
TRBV28,CASRTTGNTEAFF